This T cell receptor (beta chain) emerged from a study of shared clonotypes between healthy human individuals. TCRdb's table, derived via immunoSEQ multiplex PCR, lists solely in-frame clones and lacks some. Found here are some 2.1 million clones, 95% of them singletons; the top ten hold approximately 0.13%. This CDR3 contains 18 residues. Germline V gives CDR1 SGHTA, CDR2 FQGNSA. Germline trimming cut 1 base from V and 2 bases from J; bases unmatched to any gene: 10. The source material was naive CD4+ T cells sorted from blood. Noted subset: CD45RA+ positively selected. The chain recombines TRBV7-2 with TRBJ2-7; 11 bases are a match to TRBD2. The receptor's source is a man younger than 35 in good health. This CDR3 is CASSLVSPLAGGPYEQYF. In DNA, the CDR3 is TGTGCCAGCAGCTTAGTTTCCCCGCTAGCGGGAGGACCCTACGAGCAGTACTTC.